Presented here are 4 T cell receptor beta chains from one specimen sequenced in a study of blood T cell repertoires in COVID-19. Produced via immunoSEQ multiplex PCR; TCRdb's table is partial and in-frame only. The data show roughly 270,000 clones, roughly 80% seen once. The sequenced sample consisted of PBMCs or T cells enriched from blood (not recorded which). These receptor sequences come from a man between 35 and 55 years old who had been exposed to COVID-19.

A few counts support this clone. The rearrangement joins TRBV10-1 to TRBJ1-1; 7 bases are shared with TRBD1. J gave up 1 base and V 5 bases, and 4 bases lay outside the gene matches. Germline V gene sequence: CDR1 WNHNN, CDR2 SYGVQD (reference sequence). CDR3 length: 14 amino acids. For the CDR3, the DNA is TGCGCCAGCAGTCTAGGACAGGCGAACACTGAAGCTTTCTTT. Translated, it gives CASSLGQANTEAFF.

The V call is TRBV11-2, the J call TRBJ1-4; D might be TRBD1 (5 bases). There are 19 residues in the CDR3. Per germline, CDR1 SGHAT and CDR2 FQNNGV. V dropped 2 bases and J dropped 7 bases, with 26 bases sitting between them. CDR3 nucleotide sequence: TGTGCCAGCAGCTTAAGACTTCCCGGCGCATCCGGAGGGACTGAAAAACTGTTTTTT. The encoded protein is CASSLRLPGASGGTEKLFF. The whole variable domain, remainder taken from reference TRBV11-2 and TRBJ1-4, is EAGVAQSPRYKIIEKRQSVAFWCNPISGHATLYWYQQILGQGPKLLIQFQNNGVVDDSQLPKDRFSAERLKGVDSTLKIQPAKLEDSAVYLCASSLRLPGASGGTEKLFFGSGTQLSVL.

This clone was seen a few times. V and J are TRBV6-1 and TRBJ2-7; TRBD2 matches 7 bases. The J segment lost 4 bases and the V segment lost 2 bases, leaving 5 bases of the junction unmatched. Germline V gene lookup returns CDR1 MNHNS and CDR2 SASEGT. The CDR3 runs 14 residues. CDR3 protein: CASSELAAGYEQYF. In DNA, the CDR3 is TGTGCCAGCAGTGAATTGGCAGCGGGGTACGAGCAGTACTTC.

This clone was seen just once. The V gene is TRBV9, the J gene TRBJ1-1; D perhaps matches TRBD1 (5 bases). V lost 4 bases, J lost 8 bases, and 12 bases lay in between. Germline values: CDR1 SGDLS, CDR2 YYNGEE. The CDR3 spans 12 residues. The CDR3 DNA reads TGTGCCAGCAGCTCCTGGGGCCGGGAAGCTTTCTTT. Protein sequence: CASSSWGREAFF.